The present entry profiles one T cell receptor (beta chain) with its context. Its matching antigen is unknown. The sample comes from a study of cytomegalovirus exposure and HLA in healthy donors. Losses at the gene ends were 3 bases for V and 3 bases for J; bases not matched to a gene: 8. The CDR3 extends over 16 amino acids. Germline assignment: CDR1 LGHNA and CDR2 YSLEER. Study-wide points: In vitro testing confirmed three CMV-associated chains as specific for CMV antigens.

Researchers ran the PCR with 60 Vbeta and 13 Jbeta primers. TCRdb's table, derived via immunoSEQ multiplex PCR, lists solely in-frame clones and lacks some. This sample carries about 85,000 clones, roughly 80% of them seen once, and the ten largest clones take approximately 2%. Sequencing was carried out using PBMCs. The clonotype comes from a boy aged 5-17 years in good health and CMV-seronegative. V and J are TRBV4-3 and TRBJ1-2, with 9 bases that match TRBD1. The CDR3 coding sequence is TGCGCCAGCAGCCAGGATTACAGGGGGCCGGACTATGGCTACACCTTC. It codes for CASSQDYRGPDYGYTF.